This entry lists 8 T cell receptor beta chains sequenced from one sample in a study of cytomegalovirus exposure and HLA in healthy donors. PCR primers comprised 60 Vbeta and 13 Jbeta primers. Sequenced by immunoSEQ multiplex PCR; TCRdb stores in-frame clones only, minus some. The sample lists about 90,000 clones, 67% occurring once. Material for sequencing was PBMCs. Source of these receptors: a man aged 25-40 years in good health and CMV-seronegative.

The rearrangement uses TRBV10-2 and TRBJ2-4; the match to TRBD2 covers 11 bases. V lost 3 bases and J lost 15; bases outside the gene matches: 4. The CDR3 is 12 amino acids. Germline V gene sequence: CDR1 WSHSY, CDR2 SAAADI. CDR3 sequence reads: CASSESLAGAYF. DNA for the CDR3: TGCGCCAGCAGTGAATCACTAGCGGGAGCGTACTTC.

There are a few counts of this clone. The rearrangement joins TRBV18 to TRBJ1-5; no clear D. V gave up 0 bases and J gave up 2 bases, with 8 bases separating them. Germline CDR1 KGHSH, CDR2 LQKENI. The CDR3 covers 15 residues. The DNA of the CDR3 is TGTGCCAGCTCACCACCCGGGTACCGCAATCAGCCCCAGCATTTT. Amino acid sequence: CASSPPGYRNQPQHF.

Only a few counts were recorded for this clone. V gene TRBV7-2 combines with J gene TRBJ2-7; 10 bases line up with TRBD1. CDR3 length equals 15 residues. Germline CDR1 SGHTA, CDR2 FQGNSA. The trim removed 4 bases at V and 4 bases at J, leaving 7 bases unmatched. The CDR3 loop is CASSSRTGGIYEQYF. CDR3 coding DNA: TGTGCCAGCAGCTCCCGGACAGGGGGGATTTACGAGCAGTACTTC.

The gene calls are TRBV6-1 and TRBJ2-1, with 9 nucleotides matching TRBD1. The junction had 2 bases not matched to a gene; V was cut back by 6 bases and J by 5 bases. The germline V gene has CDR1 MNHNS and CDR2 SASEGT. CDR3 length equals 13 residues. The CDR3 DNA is TGTGCCAGCAGGGGGACAGGGAACAATGAGCAGTTCTTC. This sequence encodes CASRGTGNNEQFF.

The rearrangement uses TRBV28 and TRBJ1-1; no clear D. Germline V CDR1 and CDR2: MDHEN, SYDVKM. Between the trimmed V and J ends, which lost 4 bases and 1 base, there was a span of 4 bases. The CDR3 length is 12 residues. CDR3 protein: CASSYRNTEAFF. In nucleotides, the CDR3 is TGTGCCAGCAGTTATCGGAACACTGAAGCTTTCTTT.

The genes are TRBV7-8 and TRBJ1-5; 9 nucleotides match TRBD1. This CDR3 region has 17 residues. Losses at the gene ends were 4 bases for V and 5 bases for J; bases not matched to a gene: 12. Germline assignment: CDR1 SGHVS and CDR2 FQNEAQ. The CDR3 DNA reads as TGTGCCAGCAGCTCCTCCCAATACAGGGGGCAGGATCAGCCCCAGCATTTT. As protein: CASSSSQYRGQDQPQHF.

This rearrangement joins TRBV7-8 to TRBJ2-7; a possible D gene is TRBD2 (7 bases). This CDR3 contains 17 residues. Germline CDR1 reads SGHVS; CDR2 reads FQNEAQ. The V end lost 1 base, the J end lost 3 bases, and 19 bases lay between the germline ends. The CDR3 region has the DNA TGTGCCAGCAGCTTAGGACCCGGGGGGCTTACCCACTACGAGCAGTACTTC. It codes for CASSLGPGGLTHYEQYF.

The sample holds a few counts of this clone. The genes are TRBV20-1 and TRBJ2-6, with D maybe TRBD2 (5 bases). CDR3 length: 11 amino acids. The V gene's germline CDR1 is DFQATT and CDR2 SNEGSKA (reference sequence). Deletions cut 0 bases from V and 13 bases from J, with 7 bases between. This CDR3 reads CSARDGGVLTF. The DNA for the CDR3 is TGCAGTGCTAGAGATGGAGGAGTCCTGACTTTC.